The text below deals with one T cell receptor (beta chain). Its antigen is unknown. No base qualities exist here, and no much larger clone lies one base off it. The cohort consisted of some 730 healthy bone marrow donors. All cohort members were sampled while nominally healthy, although unrecorded immune exposures were likely present. The donor tested CMV seronegative, placing the donor among the roughly 350 seronegative members of the cohort. Each donor provided a peripheral blood sample, and peripheral blood mononuclear cells were used for TCR beta sequencing. Genomic DNA extraction from the blood cell samples was performed with the Qiagen DNeasy Blood Extraction Kit. The germline V gene provides CDR1 MDHEN and CDR2 SYDVKM. The junction carries 12 bases between V and J, which are trimmed by 6 bases and 3 bases respectively. Spanning cysteine to phenylalanine, the CDR3 consists of 14 amino acids. Only the CDR3 part of the read is kept: 42 bases, read in frame from the first base.

Library method: the immunoSEQ multiplex PCR assay. For the multiplex PCR, a mixture combining 60 forward primers for TCR Vbeta segments and 13 reverse primers for TCR Jbeta segments was used. Amplification of the CDR3 region of rearranged TCR beta genes was performed with a multiplex PCR assay on genomic DNA. The Illumina HiSeq System was used to sequence the amplified TCR beta libraries as 87-base-pair reads. In the authors' own workflow: A later analysis counted 65 million to 90 million unique TCR beta chains across the 690 or so repertoires, and some 11 million of these chains were shared by at least two donors. Raw reads were error-corrected and collapsed into unique sequences with a nearest-neighbor algorithm that merged closely related sequences to remove PCR and sequencing errors. Alignment of CDR3 sequences to IMGT reference sequences was used to assign V, D and J gene segments. Each retained sequence needed at least a six-nucleotide match to both a V gene segment and a J gene segment. A rearrangement counted as productive if the CDR3 had no stop codons and remained in frame with V and J, and every other rearrangement counted as non-productive. Following IMGT convention, CDR3 was defined as the stretch from the second conserved V-encoded cysteine up to the conserved J-encoded phenylalanine. The earlier analysis of more than 450 of the donors excluded sequences that lacked an unambiguous match to a single V gene segment. An earlier analysis of 500 to 700 of the donors classified V segments as functional when productive rearrangements were above 56.7% and as segregating when the standard deviation between donors was above 5%. A statistical classification framework was built for diagnosing cytomegalovirus status from the catalog of TCR beta chain sequences. In a later analysis, TCR nucleotide sequences were compared against IMGT/GENE-DB human TR gene sequences so that V and J genes could be assigned. In a later analysis, CDR3 sequences and most-parsimonious VDJ recombination scenarios were assigned using the TCRdist pipeline. In a later analysis, each TCR beta chain was defined by its CDR3 amino acid sequence together with its V-gene family, and reads without a unique V-gene family were excluded. As a way to deal with suspected cross-contamination and a sequencing artifact, a later analysis dropped 450 to 600 nucleotide sequences that were highly shared and had low generation probability. In a later analysis, a clonal expansion index for each public chain was calculated from normalized within-repertoire ranks of inferred template counts. In a later analysis, generation probabilities were computed with a VDJ recombination model fitted to out-of-frame rearrangements, and the resulting probabilities were checked against IGoR. A later analysis scored TCR-TCR, TCR-HLA and TCR-CMV co-occurrence with hypergeometric tests, applying a repertoire-size bias correction to TCR pairs. To estimate false discovery rates, a later analysis permuted the HLA or CMV assignments 20 times. In a later analysis, co-occurring TCRs were grouped with DBSCAN, and TCRdist sequence similarity was added when clustering was performed within HLA-allele-positive subsets. Repertoires with fewer than 30,000 or more than 120,000 public chains were left out of co-occurrence clustering, as were five repertoires with anomalous nucleotide sharing. In TCRdb, the immuneACCESS table is reduced to in-frame sequences with V and J assigned. These tables do not hold every clone; where another copy was compared, an unresolved V gene accounts for under half, and the others remain unexplained. D and trimming come from the DNA, and the V and J calls and clone size come from that table. The sample has roughly 150,000 clones on record, roughly 80% of them singletons. The leading ten clones occupy about an eighth of the sample.

The data originate from a study of cytomegalovirus exposure and HLA in healthy donors (dated by TCRdb to the late 2010s). For the wider study: An earlier analysis of some 500 of the donors reported more than 250 Gb of sequence data and roughly 110 million unique TCR beta sequences from about 179 million T cells. An early release covering just under 650 HLA-typed donors comprised approximately 300 gigabases of sequencing data and tens of millions of unique TCR sequences. Of the 398 genotyped donors, around 81% fell in the genetic ancestry cluster associated with self-reported Caucasian donors. The study was designed to test whether signatures of past pathogen exposure could be identified by cataloging public T cell receptors. The T cell repertoires of around 670 subjects were profiled by immunosequencing and related to cytomegalovirus serostatus. A separate validation cohort of roughly 130 different subjects was used in addition to the roughly 700-subject first cohort. High-throughput TCR immunosequencing, statistical association of individual TCRs with disease status, and machine learning were combined to predict cytomegalovirus infection status. To study patterns of TCR occurrence, a later analysis re-analyzed previously published TCR beta repertoires from 500 to 850 donors and added high-resolution HLA genotyping. The later analysis used no new phenotypic data to find candidate immune exposures, relying instead on TCR beta sequences and their occurrence across donors. In an earlier analysis of roughly 600 of the donors, high-throughput TCR beta sequencing was used to judge whether each TCR beta V gene segment behaved as functional or pseudogenic. Donor age, sex, ethnicity and CMV serostatus were collected together with the repertoire data. In a later genetic analysis, genome-wide SNP genotypes for about three fifths of the roughly 670 donors were used, and that subset was treated as a discovery cohort. All discovery cohort repertoires had been generated using a single sequencing platform. HLA typing included class I and class II loci at four-digit resolution. The number of typed donors differed by locus: roughly 629-640 for A, B, C, DRB1 and DQB1; 522 for DQA1; 606 for DPA1; and approximately 450 for DPB1. Because of strong linkage in the cohort, five DR-DQ haplotypes were treated as single units for association and clustering. Among some 400 genotyped donors of the cohort, an average of about 240,000 unique TCR beta nucleotide sequences was sequenced per donor, of which roughly 17% were non-productive.

Here is what the overall study found, with its caveats: A later analysis found that most CMV-associated TCR beta chains appeared HLA-restricted, with HLA associations seemingly driven largely by CMV exposure. A later analysis found that TCR association rates varied across HLA loci, with DRB1 alleles showing the most associated TCRs and HLA-C alleles the fewest. The study listed over 150 TCR beta chains as associated with cytomegalovirus. In an earlier analysis of 500 to 650 of the donors, most TCR beta V segments appeared in productive rearrangements about 87% or about 30% of the time, broadly matching IMGT annotations. Because the 87-base-pair reads could not distinguish some IMGT-functional V segments, including TRBV6-2 and TRBV6-3, those segments were excluded. The classifier was reported to diagnose cytomegalovirus status with high specificity and sensitivity in both the original and validation cohorts. Several of the top co-occurrence clusters appeared to be linked to parvovirus B19, influenza, CMV and Epstein-Barr virus, according to a later analysis. Only TCR beta chains were sequenced in this cohort, and the absence of alpha or paired-chain data limited detectable features. Linkage disequilibrium might explain the correlated functional status among segregating V segments, but an unknown experimental factor could not be ruled out. Most TCR sequences were observed very rarely across donors, whereas some public TCRs were present in many individuals. When HLA alleles, especially DR and DQ, strongly co-occurred, attributing TCR associations to individual alleles was difficult. A cluster of highly shared sequence variants was judged likely to represent a technical artifact of the sequencing pipeline. A further reported finding was that TCR beta sequences accurately predicted the HLA-A and HLA-B alleles for most subjects in the first cohort. Compared with equally common non-associated chains, HLA-associated TCR beta chains in a later analysis were more clonally expanded and had lower generation probabilities. A later genetic analysis reported fewer N-insertions in productive TCRs among donors in an Asian-associated ancestry cluster than the roughly 620-donor mean. In vitro tests confirmed that a few of the cytomegalovirus-associated TCR beta chains recognize cytomegalovirus antigens. A later genetic analysis associated a missense DCLRE1C variant with V-gene and J-gene trimming of TCR beta chains, and an independent cohort replicated the association. Specific HLA alleles were associated with 18,000 or so TCR beta sequences at a false discovery rate of 0.05 in a later analysis. Because counts were too low, approximately 15 rarely observed V segments, including chromosome 9 orphons, were excluded from the earlier analysis of several hundred of the donors. The only immune exposure information available for the cohort was CMV serostatus. HLA typing was unavailable for some donors at each locus, so association tests used only the typed subset. The authors suggested that the approach could potentially be generalized to other disease states and immunological phenotypes. Roughly uniform sequencing depth across donors was assumed in presence/absence analyses, although this assumption may not hold.

The clonotype originates from a woman aged 40 to 50 in good health and CMV-seronegative. The material sequenced was PBMCs. The chain uses TRBV28 and TRBJ1-3, with an unclear D gene assignment. Here the CDR3 is given as CASRTWVDGNTIYF. The nucleotides are TGTGCCAGCAGGACATGGGTGGATGGAAACACCATATATTTT.